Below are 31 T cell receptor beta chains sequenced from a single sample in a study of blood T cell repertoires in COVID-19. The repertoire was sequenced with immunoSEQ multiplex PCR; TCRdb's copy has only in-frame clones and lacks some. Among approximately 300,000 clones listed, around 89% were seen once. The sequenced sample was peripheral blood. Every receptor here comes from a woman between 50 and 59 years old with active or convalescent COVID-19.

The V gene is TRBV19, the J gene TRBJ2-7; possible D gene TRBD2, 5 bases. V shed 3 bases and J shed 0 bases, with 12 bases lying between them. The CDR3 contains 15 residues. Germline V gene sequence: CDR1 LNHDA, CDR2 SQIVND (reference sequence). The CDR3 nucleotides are TGTGCCAGTAGTATCGGACTTTCGAGCTCCTACGAGCAGTACTTC. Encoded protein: CASSIGLSSSYEQYF. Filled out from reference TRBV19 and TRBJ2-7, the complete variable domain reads DGGITQSPKYLFRKEGQNVTLSCEQNLNHDAMYWYRQDPGQGLRLIYYSQIVNDFQKGDIAEGYSVSREKKESFPLTVTSAQKNPTAFYLCASSIGLSSSYEQYFGPGTRLTVT.

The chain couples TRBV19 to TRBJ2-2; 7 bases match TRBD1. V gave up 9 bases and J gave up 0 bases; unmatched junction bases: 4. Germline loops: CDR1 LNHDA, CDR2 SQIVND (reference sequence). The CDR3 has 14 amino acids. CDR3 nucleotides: TGTGCCAGCGCGACAGGGACGAACACCGGGGAGCTGTTTTTT. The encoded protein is CASATGTNTGELFF.

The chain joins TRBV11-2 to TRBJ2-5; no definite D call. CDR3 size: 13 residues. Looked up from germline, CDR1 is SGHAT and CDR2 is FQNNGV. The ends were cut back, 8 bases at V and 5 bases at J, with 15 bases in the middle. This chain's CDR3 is CASRSIVEETQYF. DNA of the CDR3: TGTGCCAGCCGGTCTATCGTAGAGGAGACCCAGTACTTC.

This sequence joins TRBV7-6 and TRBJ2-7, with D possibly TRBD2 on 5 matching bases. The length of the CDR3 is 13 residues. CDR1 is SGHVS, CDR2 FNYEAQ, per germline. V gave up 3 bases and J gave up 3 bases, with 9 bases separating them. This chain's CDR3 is CASSFGELYEQYF. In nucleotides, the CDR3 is TGTGCCAGCAGCTTCGGGGAGCTCTACGAGCAGTACTTC.

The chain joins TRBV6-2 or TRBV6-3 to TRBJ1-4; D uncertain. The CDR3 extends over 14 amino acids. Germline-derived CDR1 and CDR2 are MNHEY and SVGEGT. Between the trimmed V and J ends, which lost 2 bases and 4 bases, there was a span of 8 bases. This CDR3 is CASSYGQSNEKLFF. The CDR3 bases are TGTGCCAGCAGTTACGGGCAGAGTAATGAAAAACTGTTTTTT.

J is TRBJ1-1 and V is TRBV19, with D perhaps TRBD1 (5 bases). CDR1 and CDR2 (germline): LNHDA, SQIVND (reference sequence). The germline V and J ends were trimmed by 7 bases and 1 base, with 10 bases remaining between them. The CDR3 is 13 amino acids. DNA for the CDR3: TGTGCCAGTACGAGACAGACGAACACTGAAGCTTTCTTT. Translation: CASTRQTNTEAFF. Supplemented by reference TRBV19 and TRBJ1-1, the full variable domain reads DGGITQSPKYLFRKEGQNVTLSCEQNLNHDAMYWYRQDPGQGLRLIYYSQIVNDFQKGDIAEGYSVSREKKESFPLTVTSAQKNPTAFYLCASTRQTNTEAFFGQGTRLTVV.

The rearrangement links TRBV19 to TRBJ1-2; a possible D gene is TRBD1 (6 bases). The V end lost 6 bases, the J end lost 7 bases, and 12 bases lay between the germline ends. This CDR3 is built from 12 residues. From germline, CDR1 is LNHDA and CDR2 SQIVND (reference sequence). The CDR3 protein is CASSTGSGGYTF. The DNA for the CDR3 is TGTGCCAGTAGCACAGGGTCGGGTGGCTACACCTTC. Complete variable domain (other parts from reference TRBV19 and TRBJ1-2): DGGITQSPKYLFRKEGQNVTLSCEQNLNHDAMYWYRQDPGQGLRLIYYSQIVNDFQKGDIAEGYSVSREKKESFPLTVTSAQKNPTAFYLCASSTGSGGYTFGSGTRLTVV.

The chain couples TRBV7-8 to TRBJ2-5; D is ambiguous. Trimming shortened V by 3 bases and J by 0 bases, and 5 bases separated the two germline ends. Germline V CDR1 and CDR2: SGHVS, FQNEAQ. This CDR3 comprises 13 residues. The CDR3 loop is CASSFQYQETQYF. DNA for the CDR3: TGTGCCAGCAGCTTCCAGTACCAAGAGACCCAGTACTTC.

The CDR3 nucleotides are TGTGCCAGCAGCAAAGGAGACTTTCCCTACAATGAGCAGTTCTTC. Residues: CASSKGDFPYNEQFF. This chain uses TRBV21-1 with TRBJ2-1; the table names TRBD2, a call not compared with the DNA. TRBV21-1 constitutes a pseudogene. The CDR3 sequence is 15 residues long.

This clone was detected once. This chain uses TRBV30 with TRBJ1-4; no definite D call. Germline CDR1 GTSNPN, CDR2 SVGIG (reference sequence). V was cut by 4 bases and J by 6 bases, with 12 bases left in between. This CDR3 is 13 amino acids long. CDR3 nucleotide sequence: TGTGCCTGGACGGGTGGTTCTTATGAAAAACTGTTTTTT. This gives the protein CAWTGGSYEKLFF.

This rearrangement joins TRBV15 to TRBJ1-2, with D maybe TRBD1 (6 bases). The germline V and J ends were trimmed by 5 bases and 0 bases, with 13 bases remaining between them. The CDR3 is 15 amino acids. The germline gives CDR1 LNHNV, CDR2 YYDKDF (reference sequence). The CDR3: CATSPTGMTNYGYTF. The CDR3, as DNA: TGTGCCACCAGCCCCACAGGGATGACTAACTATGGCTACACCTTC.

As DNA, the CDR3 is TGTGCCAGCAGTTACTCGTTTAGTCCAAACACTGAAGCTTTCTTT. Protein sequence: CASSYSFSPNTEAFF. The chain employs TRBV6-5 and TRBJ1-1; D is uncertain. V was pared by 0 bases and J by 2 bases, with 10 bases between. The germline CDR1 and CDR2 sequences are MNHEY and SVGAGI. This CDR3 region has 15 residues.

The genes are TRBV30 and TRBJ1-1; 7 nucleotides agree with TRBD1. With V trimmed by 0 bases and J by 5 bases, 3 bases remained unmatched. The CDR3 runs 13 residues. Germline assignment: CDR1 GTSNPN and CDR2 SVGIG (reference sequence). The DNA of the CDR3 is TGTGCCTGGAGTGTCAGGGGGGAAACTGAAGCTTTCTTT. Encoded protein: CAWSVRGETEAFF.

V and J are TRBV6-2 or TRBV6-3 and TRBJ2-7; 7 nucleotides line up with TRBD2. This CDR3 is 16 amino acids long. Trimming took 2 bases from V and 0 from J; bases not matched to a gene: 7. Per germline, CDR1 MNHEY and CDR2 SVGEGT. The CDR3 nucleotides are TGTGCCAGCAGTTACGGGGAGGGGTGGAGCTCCTACGAGCAGTACTTC. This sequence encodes CASSYGEGWSSYEQYF.

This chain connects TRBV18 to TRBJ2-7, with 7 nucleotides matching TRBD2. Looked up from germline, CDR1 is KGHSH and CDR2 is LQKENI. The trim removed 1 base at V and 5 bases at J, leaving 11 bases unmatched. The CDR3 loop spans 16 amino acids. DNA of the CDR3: TGTGCCAGCTCACCACTTCTAGCGGAGCGGGCTAACGAGCAGTACTTC. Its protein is CASSPLLAERANEQYF. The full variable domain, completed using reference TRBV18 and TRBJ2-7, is NAGVMQNPRHLVRRRGQEARLRCSPMKGHSHVYWYRQLPEEGLKFMVYLQKENIIDESGMPKERFSAEFPKEGPSILRIQQVVRGDSAAYFCASSPLLAERANEQYFGPGTRLTVT.

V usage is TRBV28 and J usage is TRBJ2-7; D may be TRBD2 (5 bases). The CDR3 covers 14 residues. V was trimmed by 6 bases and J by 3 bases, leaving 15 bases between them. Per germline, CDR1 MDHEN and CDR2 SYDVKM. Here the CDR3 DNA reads TGTGCCAGCAGAGCCCGGACTTTCTACTACGAGCAGTACTTC. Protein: CASRARTFYYEQYF.

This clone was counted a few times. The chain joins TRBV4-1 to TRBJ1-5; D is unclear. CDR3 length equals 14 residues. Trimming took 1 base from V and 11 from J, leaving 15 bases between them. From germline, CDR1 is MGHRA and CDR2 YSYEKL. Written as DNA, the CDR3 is TGCGCCAGCAGCCAAGTAGGATCAGGTCTGGCCCAGCATTTT. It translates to CASSQVGSGLAQHF.

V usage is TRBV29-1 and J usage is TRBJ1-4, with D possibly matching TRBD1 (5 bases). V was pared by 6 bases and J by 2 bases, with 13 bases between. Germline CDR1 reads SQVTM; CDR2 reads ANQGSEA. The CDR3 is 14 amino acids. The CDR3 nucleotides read TGCAGCGTGCGGGGTGGGGCTACTAATGAAAAACTGTTTTTT. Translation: CSVRGGATNEKLFF.

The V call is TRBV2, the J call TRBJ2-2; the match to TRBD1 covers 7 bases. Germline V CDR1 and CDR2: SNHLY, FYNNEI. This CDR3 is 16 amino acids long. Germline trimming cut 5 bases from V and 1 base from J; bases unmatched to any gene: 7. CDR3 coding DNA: TGTGCCAGCAGTCCCCTTGGGACAGAGAACACCGGGGAGCTGTTTTTT. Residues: CASSPLGTENTGELFF.

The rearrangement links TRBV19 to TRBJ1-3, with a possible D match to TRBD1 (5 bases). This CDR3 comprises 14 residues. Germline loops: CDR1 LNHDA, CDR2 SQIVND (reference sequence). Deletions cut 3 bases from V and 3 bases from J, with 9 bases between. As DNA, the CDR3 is TGTGCCAGTAGTATTTCAGGGTATGGAAACACCATATATTTT. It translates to CASSISGYGNTIYF.

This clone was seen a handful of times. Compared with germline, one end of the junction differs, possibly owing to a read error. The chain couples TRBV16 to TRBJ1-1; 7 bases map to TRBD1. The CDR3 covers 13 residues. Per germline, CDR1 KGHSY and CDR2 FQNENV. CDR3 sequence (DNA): TGTGCCAGCAGCAAATCGACAGGGACTGAAGCTTTCTTT. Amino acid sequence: CASSKSTGTEAFF.

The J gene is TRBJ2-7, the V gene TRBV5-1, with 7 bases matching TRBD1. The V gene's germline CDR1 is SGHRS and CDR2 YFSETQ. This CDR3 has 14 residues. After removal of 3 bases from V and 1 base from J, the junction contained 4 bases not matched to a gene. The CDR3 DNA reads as TGCGCCAGCAGCTCCTCGACAGGGTCCTACGAGCAGTACTTC. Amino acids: CASSSSTGSYEQYF.

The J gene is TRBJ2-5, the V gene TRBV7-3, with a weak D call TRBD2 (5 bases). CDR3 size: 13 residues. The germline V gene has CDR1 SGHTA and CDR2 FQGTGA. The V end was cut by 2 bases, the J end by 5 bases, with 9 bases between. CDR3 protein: CASSLGGSETQYF. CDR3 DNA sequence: TGTGCCAGCAGCTTAGGAGGTTCGGAGACCCAGTACTTC.

The CDR3 here is CASSPPWAEKDEKLFF. The CDR3 nucleotides are TGTGCCAGCTCACCACCGTGGGCCGAGAAGGATGAAAAACTGTTTTTT. The rearrangement links TRBV18 to TRBJ1-4; D gene uncertain. Germline assignment: CDR1 KGHSH and CDR2 LQKENI. This CDR3 is built from 16 residues. V was clipped by 0 bases and J by 6 bases, with 14 bases between them.

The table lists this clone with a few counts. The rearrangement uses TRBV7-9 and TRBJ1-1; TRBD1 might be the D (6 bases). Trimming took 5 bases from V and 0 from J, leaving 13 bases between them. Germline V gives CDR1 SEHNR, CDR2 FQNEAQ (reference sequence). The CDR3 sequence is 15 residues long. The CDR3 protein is CASSAEQGMNTEAFF. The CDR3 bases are TGTGCCAGCAGCGCGGAACAGGGAATGAACACTGAAGCTTTCTTT.

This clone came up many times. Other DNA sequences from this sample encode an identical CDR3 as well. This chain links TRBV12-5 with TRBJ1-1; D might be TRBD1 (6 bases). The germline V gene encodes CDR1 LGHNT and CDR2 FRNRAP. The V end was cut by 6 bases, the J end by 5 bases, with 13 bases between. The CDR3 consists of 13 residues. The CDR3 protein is CASGLQGWTEAFF. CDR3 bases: TGTGCTAGTGGGCTACAGGGCTGGACTGAAGCTTTCTTT.

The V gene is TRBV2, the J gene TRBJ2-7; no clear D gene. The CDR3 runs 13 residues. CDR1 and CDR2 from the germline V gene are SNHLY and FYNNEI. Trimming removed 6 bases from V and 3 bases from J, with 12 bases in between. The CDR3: CASSLAEGYEQYF. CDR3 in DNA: TGTGCCAGCAGCCTGGCGGAAGGCTACGAGCAGTACTTC.

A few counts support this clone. CDR3: CASDYRGRDEQFF. The CDR3 DNA reads TGTGCCAGCGATTACAGGGGGAGGGATGAGCAGTTCTTC. The J gene is TRBJ2-1, the V gene TRBV7-8, with D maybe TRBD1 (8 bases). The ends were cut back, 8 bases at V and 8 bases at J, with 16 bases in the middle. CDR1 and CDR2 (germline): SGHVS, FQNEAQ. This CDR3 has 13 residues. The variable domain in full, with the rest retrieved from reference TRBV7-8 and TRBJ2-1, is GAGVSQSPRYKVAKRGQDVALRCDPISGHVSLFWYQQALGQGPEFLTYFQNEAQLDKSGLPSDRFFAERPEGSVSTLKIQRTQQEDSAVYLCASDYRGRDEQFFGPGTRLTVL.

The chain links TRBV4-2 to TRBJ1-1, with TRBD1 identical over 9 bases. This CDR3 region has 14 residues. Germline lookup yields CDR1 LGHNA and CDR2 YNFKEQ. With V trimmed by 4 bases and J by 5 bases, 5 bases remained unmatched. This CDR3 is CASSLGQGETEAFF. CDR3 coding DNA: TGTGCCAGCAGCCTGGGACAGGGAGAAACTGAAGCTTTCTTT.

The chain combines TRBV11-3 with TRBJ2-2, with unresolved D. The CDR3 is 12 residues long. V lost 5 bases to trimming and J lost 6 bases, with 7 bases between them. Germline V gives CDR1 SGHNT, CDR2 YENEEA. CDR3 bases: TGTGCCAGCAGCCTGAGTCCCGGGGAGCTGTTTTTT. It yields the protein CASSLSPGELFF.

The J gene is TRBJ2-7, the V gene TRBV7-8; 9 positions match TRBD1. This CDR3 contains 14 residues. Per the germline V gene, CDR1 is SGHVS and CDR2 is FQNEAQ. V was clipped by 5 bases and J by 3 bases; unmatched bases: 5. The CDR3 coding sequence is TGTGCCAGCAGCCCTGGGGGACAGGGCTACGAGCAGTACTTC. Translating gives CASSPGGQGYEQYF.